The source of this T cell receptor (beta chain) is a study of regulatory T cells in long-lasting Graves disease. To note about this clonotype: Antigen unknown.

Indicated time point: newly diagnosed GD, antithyroid drugs for less than 3 months. The TCR library used RNA extracted from PBMCs. Study-level points and caveats: The TCR repertoire of persistent Graves' patients was less diverse than that of newly diagnosed ones.

The authors built TCR beta libraries using iRepertoire HTBI primers and Arm-PCR of CDR3 regions. One entry per CDR3 protein results from TCRdb running MiXCR on the multiplex PCR reads. The data contain roughly 610,000 distinct CDR3 sequences, about 15% of them seen just once; the ten biggest clones take up around 12%. The same sample was also used in a study of T cells in Graves' hyperthyroidism and ophthalmopathy.

The sequences come from peripheral blood mononuclear cells (PBMCs), collected at new diagnosis, from a patient treated with antithyroid drugs. The clonotype originates from a man between 18 and 29 years old with Graves disease.

The CDR3 protein is CASSFPLAGMNTGELFF. CDR3 nucleotide sequence: TGTGCCAGCAGCTTTCCCTTAGCGGGGATGAACACCGGGGAGCTGTTTTTT. The gene calls are TRBV7-9 and TRBJ2-2; TRBD2 agrees at 8 bases. The CDR3 is made up of 17 amino acids. The trim removed 3 bases at V and 1 base at J, leaving 7 bases unmatched. The germline CDR1 and CDR2 sequences are SEHNR and FQNEAQ (reference sequence).